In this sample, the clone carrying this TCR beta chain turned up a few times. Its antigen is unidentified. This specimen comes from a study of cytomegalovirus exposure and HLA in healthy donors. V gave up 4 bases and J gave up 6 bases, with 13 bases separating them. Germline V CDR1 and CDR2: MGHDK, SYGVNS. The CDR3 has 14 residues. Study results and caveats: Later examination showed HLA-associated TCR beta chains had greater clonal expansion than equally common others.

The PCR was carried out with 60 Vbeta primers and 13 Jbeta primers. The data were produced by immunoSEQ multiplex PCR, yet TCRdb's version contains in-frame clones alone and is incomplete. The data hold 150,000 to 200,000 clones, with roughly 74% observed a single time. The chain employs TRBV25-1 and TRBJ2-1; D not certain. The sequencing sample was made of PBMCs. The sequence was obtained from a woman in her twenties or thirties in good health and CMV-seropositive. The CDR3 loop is CASSGLLLTNEQFF. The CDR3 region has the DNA TGTGCCAGCAGTGGACTCCTACTAACCAATGAGCAGTTCTTC.